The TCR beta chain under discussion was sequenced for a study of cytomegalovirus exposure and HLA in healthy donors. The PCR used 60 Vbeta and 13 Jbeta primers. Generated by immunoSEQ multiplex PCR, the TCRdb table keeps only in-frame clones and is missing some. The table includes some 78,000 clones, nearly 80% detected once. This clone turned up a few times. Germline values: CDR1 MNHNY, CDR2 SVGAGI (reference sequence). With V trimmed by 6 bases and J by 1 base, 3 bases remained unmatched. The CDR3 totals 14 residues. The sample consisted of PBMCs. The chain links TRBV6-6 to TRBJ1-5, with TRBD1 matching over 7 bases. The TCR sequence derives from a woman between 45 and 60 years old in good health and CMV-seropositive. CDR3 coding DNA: TGTGCCAGCAGGGGGGACAGCAGCAATCAGCCCCAGCATTTT. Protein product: CASRGDSSNQPQHF.